This TCR beta chain originates from a study of cytomegalovirus exposure and HLA in healthy donors. As for the study in general: Ancestry clustering placed around 80% of around 400 genotyped donors in the Caucasian-associated cluster. Study-level results: TCR beta V- and J-gene trimming, according to a later analysis, was linked to a missense DCLRE1C variant. Sequencing had likely introduced a cluster of highly shared sequence variants as an artifact.

The PCR employed 60 Vbeta primers together with 13 Jbeta primers. TCRdb's table, derived via immunoSEQ multiplex PCR, lists solely in-frame clones and lacks some. The sample gives some 130,000 clones, 65% to 80% of which show up once; approximately 7% is in the top ten. Remarks on this clone: Its antigen remains unidentified.

The source material was PBMCs. The sequence came from a middle-aged man in good health and CMV-seropositive.

CDR3 in DNA: TGTGCCAGTAGTATAAGACTAGCGGGAGCAGGTGAGCAGTACTTC. It specifies CASSIRLAGAGEQYF. The rearrangement joins TRBV19 to TRBJ2-7, with 12 bases aligning to TRBD2. There are 15 residues in the CDR3. Trimming cost V 2 bases and J 7 bases; bases outside gene matches: 6. The germline V gene encodes CDR1 LNHDA and CDR2 SQIVND (reference sequence).